The sequence of this TCR beta chain was determined in a study of T-cell reconstitution after alpha-beta-depleted transplantation in children. The TCRbeta library incorporated unique molecular identifiers. TCRdb processed the PCR reads anew with MiXCR; each CDR3 protein has one entry. Seen here are 200,000 to 250,000 distinct CDR3 sequences, approximately 9% observed once, and the top ten hold approximately 5.9%. The J segment lost 8 bases and the V segment lost 8 bases, leaving 5 bases of the junction unmatched. The CDR3 consists of 11 residues. Per germline, CDR1 SQVTM and CDR2 ANQGSEA. The table lists this clonotype with a few counts.

This sequence joins TRBV29-1 and TRBJ1-2, with 10 bases aligning to TRBD1. Sequenced here: PBMCs from the stem cell graft donor, sampled from the stem cell graft. This TCR derives from a human donor who donated a stem cell graft to a child with acute lymphoblastic leukemia. Here the CDR3 DNA reads TGCAGCATGACAGGGGGCCGGGGCTACACCTTC. Translating gives CSMTGGRGYTF.